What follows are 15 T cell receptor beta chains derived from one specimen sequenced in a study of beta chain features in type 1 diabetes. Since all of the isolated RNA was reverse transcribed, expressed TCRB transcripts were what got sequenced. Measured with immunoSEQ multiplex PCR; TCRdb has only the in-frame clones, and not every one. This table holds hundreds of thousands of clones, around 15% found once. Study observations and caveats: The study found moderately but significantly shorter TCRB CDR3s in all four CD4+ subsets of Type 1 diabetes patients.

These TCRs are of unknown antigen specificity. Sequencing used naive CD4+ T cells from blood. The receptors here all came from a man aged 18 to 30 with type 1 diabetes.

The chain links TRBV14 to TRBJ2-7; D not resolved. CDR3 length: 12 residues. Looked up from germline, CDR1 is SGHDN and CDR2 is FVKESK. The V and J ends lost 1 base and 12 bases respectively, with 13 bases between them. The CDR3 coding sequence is TGTGCCAGCAGCCAAGGAGTGAGAAGTCGGTACTTC. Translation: CASSQGVRSRYF.

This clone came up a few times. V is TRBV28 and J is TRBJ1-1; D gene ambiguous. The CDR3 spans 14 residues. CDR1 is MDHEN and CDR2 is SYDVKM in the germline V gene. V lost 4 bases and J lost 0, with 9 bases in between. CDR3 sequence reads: CASSSPTLNTEAFF. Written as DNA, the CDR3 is TGTGCCAGCAGTTCCCCAACCCTGAACACTGAAGCTTTCTTT.

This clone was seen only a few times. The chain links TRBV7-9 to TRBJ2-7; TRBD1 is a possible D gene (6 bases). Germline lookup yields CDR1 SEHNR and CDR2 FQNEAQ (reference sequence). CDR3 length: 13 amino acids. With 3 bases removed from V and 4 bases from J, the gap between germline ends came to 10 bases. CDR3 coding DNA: TGTGCCAGCAGCTTTGCACAGGGATACGAGCAGTACTTC. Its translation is CASSFAQGYEQYF.

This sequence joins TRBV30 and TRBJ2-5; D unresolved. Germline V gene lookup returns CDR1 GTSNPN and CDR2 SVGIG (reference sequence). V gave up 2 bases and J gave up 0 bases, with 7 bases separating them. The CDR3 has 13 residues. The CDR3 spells CAWSMEYQETQYF. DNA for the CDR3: TGTGCCTGGAGTATGGAGTACCAAGAGACCCAGTACTTC. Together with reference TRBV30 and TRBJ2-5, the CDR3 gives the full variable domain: SQTIHQWPATLVQPVGSPLSLECTVEGTSNPNLYWYRQAAGRGLQLLFYSVGIGQISSEVPQNLSASRPQDRQFILSSKKLLLSDSGFYLCAWSMEYQETQYFGPGTRLLVL.

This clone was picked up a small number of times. CDR3 region: CAIRGIGSHEQYF. The CDR3 region has the DNA TGTGCCATCAGGGGAATTGGGAGCCACGAGCAGTACTTC. V usage is TRBV10-3 and J usage is TRBJ2-7; possibly TRBD2 for D (5 bases). CDR1 is ENHRY, CDR2 SYGVKD, per germline. The V gene lost 6 bases and the J gene lost 5 bases, with 14 bases spanning the gap. There are 13 residues in the CDR3.

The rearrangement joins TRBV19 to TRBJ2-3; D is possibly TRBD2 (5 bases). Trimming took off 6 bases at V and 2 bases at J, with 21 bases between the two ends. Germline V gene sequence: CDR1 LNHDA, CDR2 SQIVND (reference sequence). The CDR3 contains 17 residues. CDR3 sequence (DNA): TGTGCCAGTAGGCCCTCCGAGCTAGCCCGCCTCACAGATACGCAGTATTTT. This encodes CASRPSELARLTDTQYF.

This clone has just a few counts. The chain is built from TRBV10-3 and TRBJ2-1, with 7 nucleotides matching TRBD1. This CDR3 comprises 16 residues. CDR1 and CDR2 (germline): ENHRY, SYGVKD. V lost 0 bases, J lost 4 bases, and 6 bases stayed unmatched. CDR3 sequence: CAISESRGQTYNEQFF. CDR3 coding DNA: TGTGCCATCAGTGAGTCGAGGGGGCAGACTTACAATGAGCAGTTCTTC.

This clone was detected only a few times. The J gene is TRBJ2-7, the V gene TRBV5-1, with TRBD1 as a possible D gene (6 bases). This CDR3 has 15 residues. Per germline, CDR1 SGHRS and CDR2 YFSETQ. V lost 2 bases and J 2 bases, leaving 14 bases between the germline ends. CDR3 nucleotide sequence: TGCGCCAGCAGCTTAACAGGGAGAGGCCCCTACGAGCAGTACTTC. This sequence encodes CASSLTGRGPYEQYF.

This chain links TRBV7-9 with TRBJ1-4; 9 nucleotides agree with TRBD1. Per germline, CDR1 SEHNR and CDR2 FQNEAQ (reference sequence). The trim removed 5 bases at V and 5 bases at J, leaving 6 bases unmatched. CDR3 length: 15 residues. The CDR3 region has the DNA TGTGCCAGCAGCCCATCACAGGGGGCGAATGAAAAACTGTTTTTT. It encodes CASSPSQGANEKLFF. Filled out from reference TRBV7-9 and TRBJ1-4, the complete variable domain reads DTGVSQNPRHKITKRGQNVTFRCDPISEHNRLYWYRQTLGQGPEFLTYFQNEAQLEKSRLLSDRFSAERPKGSFSTLEIQRTEQGDSAMYLCASSPSQGANEKLFFGSGTQLSVL.

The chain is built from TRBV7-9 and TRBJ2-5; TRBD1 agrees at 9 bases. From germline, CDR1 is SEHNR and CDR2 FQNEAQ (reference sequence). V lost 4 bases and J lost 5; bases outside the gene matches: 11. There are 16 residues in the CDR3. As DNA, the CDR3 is TGTGCCAGCAGCTCGATAGGAACAGGGGGCTTGGAGACCCAGTACTTC. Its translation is CASSSIGTGGLETQYF.

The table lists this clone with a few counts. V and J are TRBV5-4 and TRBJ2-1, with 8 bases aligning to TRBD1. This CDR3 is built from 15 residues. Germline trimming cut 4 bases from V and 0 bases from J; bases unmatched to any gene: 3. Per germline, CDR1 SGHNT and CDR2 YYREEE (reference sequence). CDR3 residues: CASSPGGPSYNEQFF. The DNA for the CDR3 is TGTGCCAGCAGCCCAGGGGGCCCCTCCTACAATGAGCAGTTCTTC.

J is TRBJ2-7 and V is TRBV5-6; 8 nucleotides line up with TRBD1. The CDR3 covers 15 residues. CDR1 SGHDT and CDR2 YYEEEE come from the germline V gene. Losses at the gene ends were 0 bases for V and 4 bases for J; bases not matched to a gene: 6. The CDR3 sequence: CASSLGQGALYEQYF. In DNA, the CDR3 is TGTGCCAGCAGCTTGGGGCAGGGGGCCTTATACGAGCAGTACTTC. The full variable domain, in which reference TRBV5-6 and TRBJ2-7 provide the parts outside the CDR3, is DAGVTQSPTHLIKTRGQQVTLRCSPKSGHDTVSWYQQALGQGPQFIFQYYEEEERQRGNFPDRFSGHQFPNYSSELNVNALLLGDSALYLCASSLGQGALYEQYFGPGTRLTVT.

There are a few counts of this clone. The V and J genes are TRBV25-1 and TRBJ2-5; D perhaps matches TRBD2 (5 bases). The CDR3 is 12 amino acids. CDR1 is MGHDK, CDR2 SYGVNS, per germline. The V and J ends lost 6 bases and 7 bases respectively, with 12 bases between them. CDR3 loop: CASRSEEWTQYF. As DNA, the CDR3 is TGTGCCAGCAGGTCGGAGGAGTGGACCCAGTACTTC.

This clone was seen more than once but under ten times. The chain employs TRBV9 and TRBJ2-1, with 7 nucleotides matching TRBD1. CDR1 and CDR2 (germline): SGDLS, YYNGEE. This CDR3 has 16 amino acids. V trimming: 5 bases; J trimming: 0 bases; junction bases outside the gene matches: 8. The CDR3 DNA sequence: TGTGCCAGCAGTCCTCCCGGGACAGCCTCCTACAATGAGCAGTTCTTC. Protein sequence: CASSPPGTASYNEQFF.

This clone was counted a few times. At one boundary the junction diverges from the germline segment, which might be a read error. CDR3 in amino acids: CASSLGYRGGADTQYF. For the CDR3, the DNA is TGTGCTAGCAGCTTAGGTTACCGCGGCGGAGCAGATACGCAGTATTTT. The chain links TRBV7-7 to TRBJ2-3, with no clear D. Germline values: CDR1 SSHAT, CDR2 FNYEAQ (reference sequence). The CDR3 length is 16 residues.